The sequence of this TCR beta chain was determined in a study of shared clonotypes between healthy human individuals. Study context: Researchers assigned three CD4 naive, three CD4 memory, two CD8 naive and one CD8 memory plate to each donor.

This clone showed up just a few times. Its specificity is unknown. V was shortened by 2 bases and J by 6 bases, with 7 bases between the two germline ends. This CDR3 is built from 11 residues. Per the germline V gene, CDR1 is GTSNPN and CDR2 is SVGIG (reference sequence). Overall study results and limits: Only blood samples were collected, and tissue repertoires likely differ.

Only CD45RO-negative cells positively selected for CCR7 counted as naive CD8 cells, so terminally differentiated effector memory CD45RA+ cells were excluded. Sequencing used immunoSEQ multiplex PCR; TCRdb keeps in-frame clones, though not all of them. The sample has around 2,100,000 clones; less than 95% are singletons. Specimen: naive CD8+ T cells sorted from blood. The gene calls are TRBV30 and TRBJ1-1; D unclear. This TCR was sampled from a man aged 18-30 years in good health. CDR3 coding DNA: TGTGCCTGGAGTAACAGCCCTGAAGCTTTCTTT. Protein: CAWSNSPEAFF. The variable domain in full, completed from reference TRBV30 and TRBJ1-1, reads SQTIHQWPATLVQPVGSPLSLECTVEGTSNPNLYWYRQAAGRGLQLLFYSVGIGQISSEVPQNLSASRPQDRQFILSSKKLLLSDSGFYLCAWSNSPEAFFGQGTRLTVV.